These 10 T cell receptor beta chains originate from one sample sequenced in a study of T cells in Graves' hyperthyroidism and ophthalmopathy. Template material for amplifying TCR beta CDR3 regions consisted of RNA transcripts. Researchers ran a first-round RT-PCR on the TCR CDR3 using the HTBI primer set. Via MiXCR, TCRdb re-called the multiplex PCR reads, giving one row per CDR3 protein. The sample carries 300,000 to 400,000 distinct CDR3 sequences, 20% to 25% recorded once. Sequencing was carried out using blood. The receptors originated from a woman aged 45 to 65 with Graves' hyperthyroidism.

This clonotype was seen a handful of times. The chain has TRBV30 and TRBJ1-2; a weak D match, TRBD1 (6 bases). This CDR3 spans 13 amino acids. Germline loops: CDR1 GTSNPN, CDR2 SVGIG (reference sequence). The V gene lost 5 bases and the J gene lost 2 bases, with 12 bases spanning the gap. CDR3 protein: CAWGIGQNYGYTF. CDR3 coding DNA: TGTGCCTGGGGGATTGGACAGAACTATGGCTACACCTTC.

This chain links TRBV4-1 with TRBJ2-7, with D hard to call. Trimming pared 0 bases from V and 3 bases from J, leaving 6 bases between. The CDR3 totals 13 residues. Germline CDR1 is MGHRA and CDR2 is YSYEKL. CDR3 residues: CASSQEIGYEQYF. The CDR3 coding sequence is TGCGCCAGCAGCCAAGAGATAGGCTACGAGCAGTACTTC.

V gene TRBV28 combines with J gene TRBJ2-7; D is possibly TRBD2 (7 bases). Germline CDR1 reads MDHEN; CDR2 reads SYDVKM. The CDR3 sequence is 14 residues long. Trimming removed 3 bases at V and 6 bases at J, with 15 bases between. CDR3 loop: CASSFGGPGSEQYF. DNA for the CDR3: TGTGCCAGCAGTTTCGGGGGGCCCGGATCCGAGCAGTACTTC. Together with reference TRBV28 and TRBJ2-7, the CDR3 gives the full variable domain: DVKVTQSSRYLVKRTGEKVFLECVQDMDHENMFWYRQDPGLGLRLIYFSYDVKMKEKGDIPEGYSVSREKKERFSLILESASTNQTSMYLCASSFGGPGSEQYFGPGTRLTVT.

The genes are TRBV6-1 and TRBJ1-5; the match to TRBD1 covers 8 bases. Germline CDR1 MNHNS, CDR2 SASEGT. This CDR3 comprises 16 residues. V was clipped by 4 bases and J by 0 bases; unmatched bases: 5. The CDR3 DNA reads TGTGCCAGCAGTGGAGGACAGGGAAATAGCAATCAGCCCCAGCATTTT. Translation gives CASSGGQGNSNQPQHF.

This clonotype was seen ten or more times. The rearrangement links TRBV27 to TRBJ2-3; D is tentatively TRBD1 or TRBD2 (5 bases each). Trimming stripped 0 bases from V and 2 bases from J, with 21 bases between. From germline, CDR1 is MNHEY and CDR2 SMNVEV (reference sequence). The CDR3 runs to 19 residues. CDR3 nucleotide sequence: TGTGCCAGCAGTTTATCGGGGGTTCTGACCCTCGTCACCACAGATACGCAGTATTTT. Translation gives CASSLSGVLTLVTTDTQYF.

The CDR3 protein is CASSFLTSGASYEQFF. The CDR3, as DNA: TGTGCCAGCAGTTTCCTGACTAGCGGGGCCTCGTATGAGCAGTTCTTC. The J gene is TRBJ2-1, the V gene TRBV27, with TRBD2 matching over 11 bases. V shed 3 bases and J 8 bases; nucleotides not matched to a gene: 9. CDR1 and CDR2 from the germline V gene are MNHEY and SMNVEV (reference sequence). The CDR3 spans 16 residues.

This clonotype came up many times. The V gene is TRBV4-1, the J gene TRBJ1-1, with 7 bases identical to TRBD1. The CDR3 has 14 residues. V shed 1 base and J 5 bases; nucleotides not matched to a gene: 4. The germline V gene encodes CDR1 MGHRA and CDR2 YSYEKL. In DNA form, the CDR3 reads TGCGCCAGCAGCCAAGGGACAGGTCGGACTGAAGCTTTCTTT. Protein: CASSQGTGRTEAFF.

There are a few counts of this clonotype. CDR3 sequence (DNA): TGTGCCACCAGTGACTCCGCCCGGGAGGGCTCCTACGAGCAGTACTTC. Protein: CATSDSAREGSYEQYF. The J gene is TRBJ2-7, the V gene TRBV24-1; the match to TRBD2 covers 8 bases. Trimming removed 4 bases from V and 0 bases from J; junction bases left unmatched: 7. CDR3 length: 16 amino acids. Germline lookup yields CDR1 KGHDR and CDR2 SFDVKD.

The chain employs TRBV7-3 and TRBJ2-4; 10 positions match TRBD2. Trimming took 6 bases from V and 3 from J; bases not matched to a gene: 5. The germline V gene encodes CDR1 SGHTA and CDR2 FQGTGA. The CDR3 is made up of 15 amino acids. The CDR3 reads CASRSSGRDKNIQYF. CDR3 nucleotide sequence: TGTGCCAGCAGGTCTAGCGGGAGAGACAAAAACATTCAGTACTTC.

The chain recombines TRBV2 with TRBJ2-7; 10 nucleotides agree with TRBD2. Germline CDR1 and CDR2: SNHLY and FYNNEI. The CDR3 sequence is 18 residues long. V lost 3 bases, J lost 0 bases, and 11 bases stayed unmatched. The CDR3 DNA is TGTGCCAGCAGTGACCCTAGCGGGAGTGGCCCTAGCTCCTACGAGCAGTACTTC. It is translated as CASSDPSGSGPSSYEQYF.